A single sample is the source of the 19 T cell receptor beta chains below, sequenced in a study of OX40 agonist ivuxolimab in advanced cancers. Generated by immunoSEQ multiplex PCR, the TCRdb table keeps only in-frame clones and is missing some. The data hold 70,000 to 95,000 clones, with over 90% observed a single time. The sequencing here drew on CD4+ or CD8+ T cells sorted from blood, taken in a trial of the OX40 agonist ivuxolimab. The origin of the receptors is an adult with an advanced solid tumor such as melanoma, head and neck, liver or kidney cancer.

J is TRBJ2-4 and V is TRBV28, with a tentative D call TRBD2 (6 bases). Germline assignment: CDR1 MDHEN and CDR2 SYDVKM. The V end was cut by 5 bases, the J end by 7 bases, with 15 bases between. The CDR3 has 14 residues. CDR3: CASSPRGVTNIQYF. The DNA of the CDR3 is TGTGCCAGCAGTCCCCGCGGGGTGACTAACATTCAGTACTTC.

The chain has TRBV6-5 and TRBJ2-5; no clear D gene. The CDR3 length is 15 residues. Trimming removed 1 base at V and 2 bases at J, with 11 bases between. Germline V gene lookup returns CDR1 MNHEY and CDR2 SVGAGI. The CDR3 DNA reads as TGTGCCAGCAGTTACTTTGACTCTCAGCAAGAGACCCAGTACTTC. Protein: CASSYFDSQQETQYF.

This chain joins TRBV10-3 and TRBJ2-7, with a possible D match to TRBD1 (5 bases). Trimming shortened V by 0 bases and J by 7 bases, and 16 bases separated the two germline ends. The CDR3 spans 15 residues. Looked up from germline, CDR1 is ENHRY and CDR2 is SYGVKD. The CDR3 loop is CAISESIYQGGEQYF. CDR3 bases: TGTGCCATCAGTGAGTCGATCTACCAGGGTGGAGAGCAGTACTTC.

The J gene is TRBJ2-7, the V gene TRBV30, with 11 positions matching TRBD2. Per germline, CDR1 GTSNPN and CDR2 SVGIG (reference sequence). The V segment lost 0 bases and the J segment 6 bases; nucleotides outside the gene matches: 4. The CDR3 has 14 amino acids. CDR3 protein: CAWSVLGTSGEQYF. The CDR3 coding sequence is TGTGCCTGGAGTGTATTAGGGACTAGCGGCGAGCAGTACTTC. The complete variable domain, with remaining parts taken from reference TRBV30 and TRBJ2-7, reads SQTIHQWPATLVQPVGSPLSLECTVEGTSNPNLYWYRQAAGRGLQLLFYSVGIGQISSEVPQNLSASRPQDRQFILSSKKLLLSDSGFYLCAWSVLGTSGEQYFGPGTRLTVT.

The chain joins TRBV4-2 to TRBJ2-1; D ambiguous. The CDR3 loop spans 16 amino acids. Germline assignment: CDR1 LGHNA and CDR2 YNFKEQ. V was pared by 3 bases and J by 1 base, with 13 bases between. CDR3 nucleotides: TGTGCCAGCAGCCAGTCACTATTGGGGTCCTACAATGAGCAGTTCTTC. It yields the protein CASSQSLLGSYNEQFF.

This clone was seen a handful of times. V gene TRBV7-8 combines with J gene TRBJ2-5, with 7 bases matching TRBD2. Germline V gives CDR1 SGHVS, CDR2 FQNEAQ. J lost 1 base, V lost 6 bases, and 5 bases had no gene match. This CDR3 region has 14 residues. The CDR3 sequence: CASRPGTIQETQYF. The CDR3 DNA reads as TGTGCCAGCAGACCCGGGACTATCCAAGAGACCCAGTACTTC.

V is TRBV5-1 and J is TRBJ2-4; no definite D call. V was pared by 0 bases and J by 3 bases, with 4 bases between. The V gene's germline CDR1 is SGHRS and CDR2 YFSETQ. This CDR3 comprises 13 residues. The CDR3 DNA follows: TGCGCCAGCAGCTTGGACCGCAAAAACATTCAGTACTTC. It translates to CASSLDRKNIQYF.

This clone appeared a single time. The chain combines TRBV6-5 with TRBJ2-7; D may match TRBD1 or TRBD2 (6 bases each). CDR1 is MNHEY and CDR2 is SVGAGI in the germline V gene. CDR3 length equals 14 residues. V was pared by 6 bases and J by 2 bases, with 14 bases between. The CDR3 DNA reads TGTGCCAGCAGGGAGGGACACCGGCCCTACGAGCAGTACTTC. Translation: CASREGHRPYEQYF.

This clone occurred a few times. This sequence joins TRBV28 and TRBJ2-7; TRBD2 might be the D (6 bases). Trimming pared 2 bases from V and 3 bases from J, leaving 14 bases between. Germline CDR1 MDHEN, CDR2 SYDVKM. This CDR3 is 15 amino acids long. The CDR3, as DNA: TGTGCCAGCAGTTTAGTCGGGACTGGTGACTACGAGCAGTACTTC. Its translation is CASSLVGTGDYEQYF.

V usage is TRBV5-1 and J usage is TRBJ2-7; D may be TRBD1 or TRBD2 (5 bases each). Germline values: CDR1 SGHRS, CDR2 YFSETQ. The germline V and J ends were trimmed by 4 bases and 6 bases, with 14 bases remaining between them. The CDR3 contains 13 residues. CDR3 bases: TGCGCCAGCAGCGTGAGGGGAGCTGCCGAGCAGTACTTC. This encodes CASSVRGAAEQYF.

The V gene is TRBV9, the J gene TRBJ1-3; D is unresolved. V lost 0 bases, J lost 0 bases, and 7 bases lay in between. The germline V gene encodes CDR1 SGDLS and CDR2 YYNGEE. The CDR3 sequence is 15 residues long. CDR3 residues: CASSVEANSGNTIYF. The CDR3 DNA follows: TGTGCCAGCAGCGTAGAGGCCAACTCTGGAAACACCATATATTTT.

This clone was counted only a few times. This rearrangement joins TRBV19 to TRBJ2-7, with D tentatively TRBD2 (7 bases). Germline values: CDR1 LNHDA, CDR2 SQIVND (reference sequence). The CDR3 length is 16 residues. Trimming left V 6 bases short and J 0 bases short, with 18 bases between. CDR3 loop: CASRRIGGQSSYEQYF. In DNA, the CDR3 is TGTGCCAGTAGGAGGATCGGGGGGCAGAGCTCCTACGAGCAGTACTTC. Variable domain in full (rest from reference TRBV19 and TRBJ2-7): DGGITQSPKYLFRKEGQNVTLSCEQNLNHDAMYWYRQDPGQGLRLIYYSQIVNDFQKGDIAEGYSVSREKKESFPLTVTSAQKNPTAFYLCASRRIGGQSSYEQYFGPGTRLTVT.

This chain uses TRBV2 with TRBJ1-2, with D tentatively TRBD1 (5 bases). The CDR3 covers 12 residues. Trimming removed 7 bases at V and 8 bases at J, with 14 bases between. Germline V lookup: CDR1 SNHLY, CDR2 FYNNEI. The CDR3 loop is CASTEGVYGYTF. The CDR3 region has the DNA TGTGCCAGCACCGAAGGGGTATACGGCTACACCTTC.

The CDR3 protein is CASRPSTANQPQHF. The CDR3 nucleotides read TGTGCCAGTAGGCCCTCGACAGCAAATCAGCCCCAGCATTTT. The V and J genes are TRBV19 and TRBJ1-5; possibly TRBD1 for D (5 bases). Trimming left V 6 bases short and J 4 bases short, with 13 bases between. The germline gives CDR1 LNHDA, CDR2 SQIVND (reference sequence). This CDR3 has 14 residues. Drawing the rest from reference TRBV19 and TRBJ1-5, the complete variable domain is DGGITQSPKYLFRKEGQNVTLSCEQNLNHDAMYWYRQDPGQGLRLIYYSQIVNDFQKGDIAEGYSVSREKKESFPLTVTSAQKNPTAFYLCASRPSTANQPQHFGDGTRLSIL.

This rearrangement joins TRBV18 to TRBJ1-1; no clear D. Germline-derived CDR1 and CDR2 are KGHSH and LQKENI. The ends were cut back, 2 bases at V and 0 bases at J, with 13 bases in the middle. The CDR3 contains 16 residues. Written as DNA, the CDR3 is TGTGCCAGCTCACCAGGCAAACAGCTCATGAACACTGAAGCTTTCTTT. It codes for CASSPGKQLMNTEAFF.

This sequence joins TRBV5-1 and TRBJ1-3; D ambiguous. CDR3 length equals 15 residues. V was clipped by 0 bases and J by 4 bases, with 11 bases between them. The germline V gene has CDR1 SGHRS and CDR2 YFSETQ. The CDR3 DNA sequence: TGCGCCAGCAGCTTGGCCGGTGTCGCAGGAAACACCATATATTTT. This gives the protein CASSLAGVAGNTIYF.

This chain uses TRBV5-6 with TRBJ1-5; D may be TRBD1 (6 bases). Trimming stripped 0 bases from V and 4 bases from J, with 14 bases between. Germline values: CDR1 SGHDT, CDR2 YYEEEE. The CDR3 sequence is 16 residues long. CDR3: CASSLGVTGRNQPQHF. The CDR3 nucleotides are TGTGCCAGCAGCTTGGGGGTGACAGGACGAAATCAGCCCCAGCATTTT.

This chain connects TRBV21-1 to TRBJ2-7; the table assigns TRBD1, which was not confirmed against the DNA. TRBV21-1 is described as a pseudogene. This CDR3 spans 14 amino acids. CDR3 in DNA: TGTGCCAGCACAGGACGAACAGGGACCTACGAGCAGTACTTC. Translated, it gives CASTGRTGTYEQYF.

This sequence joins TRBV11-1 and TRBJ2-2; tentative D call: TRBD1 (6 bases). Looked up from germline, CDR1 is SGHAT and CDR2 is FQDESV (reference sequence). V was clipped by 8 bases and J by 0 bases, with 16 bases between them. The CDR3 extends over 16 amino acids. CDR3: CASSPKQGTNTGELFF. CDR3 nucleotide sequence: TGTGCCAGCTCCCCTAAACAGGGAACGAACACCGGGGAGCTGTTTTTT.